This T cell receptor beta chain was sequenced for a study of T-cell reconstitution after alpha-beta-depleted transplantation in children. Findings and caveats of the study: The origin of alpha-beta T cells about two months after transplant was reportedly several hundred expanded graft clones.

Per germline, CDR1 MNHEY and CDR2 SMNVEV (reference sequence). The V end was cut by 6 bases, the J end by 3 bases, with 18 bases between. The CDR3 runs 16 residues. Preparation of the TCRbeta library used unique molecular identifiers. MiXCR was run by TCRdb on the PCR reads, yielding one entry per CDR3 protein. Of approximately 85,000 distinct CDR3 sequences listed, around a sixth were seen once; the top ten hold roughly a fifth. On this clonotype: The antigen is undetermined.

The TCR comes from a male patient between 2 and 15 years old who had a stem cell transplant for acute lymphoblastic leukemia, so the T cells may come from the graft donor. Material: PBMCs, mostly from graft donor cells, obtained 180 days after TCRalphabeta/CD19-depleted stem cell transplant. This chain joins TRBV27 and TRBJ1-5; D perhaps matches TRBD1 (6 bases). As DNA, the CDR3 is TGTGCCAGCAGCGCCGCCTCCGGGGGCATCAATCAGCCCCAGCATTTT. Amino acid sequence: CASSAASGGINQPQHF.